One and the same sample provided the 10 T cell receptor beta chains below, sequenced in a study of tumor-infiltrating lymphocytes in primary liver carcinoma. TCR beta cDNA came from about 470 ng total RNA, primed with a constant-region primer. Libraries of TCR beta came from three nested multiplex PCR rounds with slightly modified ARM-PCR. With TRBV1-TRBV30 forward primers and a C-beta reverse primer, the first two PCR rounds were run for 10 cycles each. Via MiXCR, TCRdb re-called the multiplex PCR reads, giving one row per CDR3 protein. The table shows around 190,000 distinct CDR3 sequences, with around four fifths occurring only once. Total RNA and DNA came together from around 20-30 mg of bulk tissue without cell sorting. Material for sequencing was tumor tissue from primary liver carcinoma. These receptor sequences come from a man in his forties with primary liver carcinoma and hepatitis B virus infection.

The CDR3 DNA follows: TGCGCCAGCAGCAAAGCCGGGACTACCTACAATGAGCAGTACTTC. The encoded protein is CASSKAGTTYNEQYF. The chain uses TRBV5-1 and TRBJ2-1, with 7 bases lining up with TRBD2. The last part of the DNA fits TRBJ2-7 better; the J call may be wrong. This CDR3 is 15 amino acids long. CDR1 is SGHRS and CDR2 is YFSETQ in the germline V gene.

V gene TRBV4-2 combines with J gene TRBJ2-7, with 7 bases aligning to TRBD2. From germline, CDR1 is LGHNA and CDR2 YNFKEQ. J was trimmed by 3 bases and V by 0 bases; bases with no gene match: 8. The CDR3 extends over 16 amino acids. This CDR3 is CASSQDRTSGYYEQYF. The CDR3 DNA sequence: TGTGCCAGCAGCCAAGATAGGACTAGTGGGTACTACGAGCAGTACTTC.

Comments on this clonotype: One junction end disagrees with the germline gene, perhaps due to a read error. CDR3 residues: CASSTLTGKGTQYF. The CDR3 DNA sequence: TGTGCCAGCAGCACCCTGACTGGAAAAGGGACCCAGTATTTC. The chain uses TRBV28 and TRBJ2-5, with D perhaps given as TRBD1 or TRBD2 (5 bases each). Germline V gene data show CDR1 as MDHEN and CDR2 as SYDVKM. The length of the CDR3 is 14 residues.

Concerning this clonotype: The junction differs from germline at one of its ends, possibly a read error. The chain links TRBV11-2 to TRBJ1-2; D is unclear. CDR3 length equals 16 residues. The germline CDR1 and CDR2 sequences are SGHAT and FQNNGV. The CDR3 reads CVGSLDSVAYSRGCTF. The CDR3, as DNA: TGTGTCGGCAGCTTAGATTCGGTAGCCTATTCTCGAGGCTGCACCTTC.

J is TRBJ1-5 and V is TRBV10-3; D is ambiguous. V lost 3 bases and J 6 bases, leaving 12 bases between the germline ends. From germline, CDR1 is ENHRY and CDR2 SYGVKD. This CDR3 has 14 amino acids. The DNA of the CDR3 is TGTGCCATCAGTGATGTACACCAAGGTCAGCCCCAGCATTTT. It translates to CAISDVHQGQPQHF.

Comment on this clonotype: A junction end diverges from the germline sequence, so it may reflect a read error. This rearrangement joins TRBV6-2 or TRBV6-3 to TRBJ1-5; D gene unclear. Looked up from germline, CDR1 is MNHEY and CDR2 is SVGEGT. This CDR3 spans 14 amino acids. CDR3 nucleotide sequence: TGTGCCAGCACCCTGGTGAATGGGGATCATCCCCAACATTTT. Amino acids: CASTLVNGDHPQHF.

The chain couples TRBV29-1 to TRBJ2-3, with D possibly TRBD2 on 6 matching bases. The germline CDR1 and CDR2 sequences are SQVTM and ANQGSEA. This CDR3 has 14 residues. The CDR3 nucleotides are TGCAGTATTCTAGGTAGTAGCGGCGCAGATACGCAGTATTTT. This translates into CSILGSSGADTQYF.

A remark on this clonotype: The missing conserved phenylalanine or tryptophan at the end of this CDR3 makes a read error likely. V is TRBV12-3 or TRBV12-4 and J is TRBJ1-2; D is possibly TRBD1 (6 bases). The CDR3 contains 14 residues. The CDR3 nucleotides read TGTGCCAGCAACATAGGGGGGCGCCAGGATGGTTACACCTCC. As protein: CASNIGGRQDGYTS.

To note about this clonotype: The junction shows a germline mismatch at one end, possibly a read error. This chain links TRBV27 with TRBJ2-3, with D tentatively TRBD1 or TRBD2 (5 bases each). Germline-derived CDR1 and CDR2 are MNHEY and SMNVEV (reference sequence). This CDR3 contains 17 residues. CDR3 in DNA: TGTGCCAGTAGTTTAGATATCCCCCCAGGGACCACAGATACGCAGAATTTT. Its translation: CASSLDIPPGTTDTQNF.

The chain employs TRBV7-9 and TRBJ2-7; D gene unclear. CDR3 length: 13 amino acids. Germline V CDR1 and CDR2: SEHNR, FQNEAQ (reference sequence). V lost 5 bases, J lost 4 bases, and 12 bases lay in between. The CDR3 DNA is TGTGCCAGCAGCCTAAATCAGGATTACGAGCAGTACTTC. Protein sequence: CASSLNQDYEQYF.